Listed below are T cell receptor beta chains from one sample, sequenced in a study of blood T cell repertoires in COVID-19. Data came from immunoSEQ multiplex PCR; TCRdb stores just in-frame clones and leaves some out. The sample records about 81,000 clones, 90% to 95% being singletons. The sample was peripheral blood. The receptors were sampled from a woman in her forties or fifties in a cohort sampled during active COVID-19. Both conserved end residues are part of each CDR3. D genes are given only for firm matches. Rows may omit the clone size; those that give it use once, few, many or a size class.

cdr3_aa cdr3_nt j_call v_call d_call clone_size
CASRNRRRDTGELFF TGTGCCAGTAGAAACAGAAGGCGCGACACCGGGGAGCTGTTTTTT TRBJ2-2 TRBV19 NA NA
CASSYGVTDTQYF TGTGCCAGCAGCTACGGGGTCACAGATACGCAGTATTTT TRBJ2-3 TRBV7-8 NA NA
CASSAGETQYF TGTGCCAGTAGTGCGGGAGAGACCCAGTACTTC TRBJ2-5 TRBV19 NA NA
CASSLRSGGPETQYF TGTGCCAGCAGCCTCCGCTCGGGGGGGCCGGAGACCCAGTACTTC TRBJ2-5 TRBV5-6 TRBD2 NA
CASSPYKNYGYTF TGTGCCAGCAGTCCCTATAAAAACTATGGCTACACCTTC TRBJ1-2 TRBV27 NA NA
CASSQTGTSLNTGELFF TGTGCCAGCAGCCAGACCGGGACTAGCCTGAACACCGGGGAGCTGTTTTTT TRBJ2-2 TRBV4-2 TRBD2 NA
CASIGQSNTEAFF TGTGCCAGCATCGGACAGTCGAACACTGAAGCTTTCTTT TRBJ1-1 TRBV6-5 NA NA
CSVEGPGTRDPYTQYF TGCAGCGTTGAGGGACCCGGGACTAGGGACCCCTATACGCAGTATTTT TRBJ2-3 TRBV29-1 TRBD2 NA
CASSRQGADGYTF TGTGCCAGCAGCCGACAGGGGGCGGACGGCTACACCTTC TRBJ1-2 TRBV7-3 TRBD1 NA
CARREDRGGNIIQYF TGTGCCAGGAGGGAGGACAGGGGAGGAAATATCATTCAGTACTTC TRBJ2-4 TRBV2 TRBD1 few
CASSQDFSGSSEQYF TGTGCCAGCAGCCAAGATTTCAGCGGGAGTTCCGAGCAGTACTTC TRBJ2-7 TRBV3-1/TRBV3-2 TRBD2 NA
CASGLVLGGLETQYF TGTGCTAGTGGTTTGGTACTTGGGGGCCTGGAGACCCAGTACTTC TRBJ2-5 TRBV12-5 NA NA
CASSSEGKFADTQYF TGCGCCAGCAGCTCGGAGGGGAAGTTTGCAGATACGCAGTATTTT TRBJ2-3 TRBV5-1 NA NA
CASSPAGTSGRGDEQYF TGTGCCAGCAGCCCAGCCGGGACTAGCGGGAGGGGCGACGAGCAGTACTTC TRBJ2-7 TRBV27 TRBD2 NA
CASSPGGPGEEQYF TGTGCCAGCAGCCCGGGAGGGCCCGGGGAAGAGCAGTACTTC TRBJ2-7 TRBV7-2 TRBD2 NA
CASSYSASGMGETQYF TGTGCCAGCAGTTACTCGGCTAGTGGAATGGGAGAGACCCAGTACTTC TRBJ2-5 TRBV6-5 NA NA
CASSLGQRYEQYF TGTGCCAGCAGTTTAGGACAGCGCTACGAGCAGTACTTC TRBJ2-7 TRBV12-3/TRBV12-4 NA NA
CASSRTGDGYTF TGCGCCAGCAGCCGAACAGGGGATGGCTACACCTTC TRBJ1-2 TRBV4-1 TRBD1 NA
CASSGGDEKLFF TGTGCCAGCAGCGGCGGTGACGAAAAACTGTTTTTT TRBJ1-4 TRBV5-6 NA NA
CASGFGQGNTEAFF TGTGCTAGTGGTTTTGGGCAGGGGAACACTGAAGCTTTCTTT TRBJ1-1 TRBV12-5 NA NA
CASSENGQGNYGYTF TGTGCCAGCAGTGAAAACGGACAGGGGAACTATGGCTACACCTTC TRBJ1-2 TRBV6-1 TRBD1 NA